Presented here are 19 T cell receptor beta chains from one specimen sequenced in a study of shared clonotypes between healthy human individuals. The naive CD8 subset, CD45RO-negative cells positively selected for CCR7, excluded terminally differentiated effector memory CD45RA+ cells. Repertoires were generated with immunoSEQ multiplex PCR, while TCRdb's copy carries only in-frame clones and drops some. The sample gives about 870,000 clones, 92% of which show up once; 24% is in the top ten. Sequencing was done on a sample of naive CD8+ T cells sorted from blood. These receptors were collected from a man aged 25-45 years in good health.

This chain connects TRBV27 to TRBJ1-2; 8 nucleotides agree with TRBD1. Germline-derived CDR1 and CDR2 are MNHEY and SMNVEV (reference sequence). This CDR3 has 13 residues. Trimming removed 10 bases from V and 3 bases from J; junction bases left unmatched: 7. CDR3 sequence reads: CATWTGRDYGYTF. CDR3 coding DNA: TGTGCCACCTGGACAGGGCGGGACTATGGCTACACCTTC.

The V call is TRBV29-1, the J call TRBJ2-1, with 11 bases matching TRBD2. Per the germline V gene, CDR1 is SQVTM and CDR2 is ANQGSEA. Trimming at V came to 4 bases and at J to 8 bases, leaving 4 bases not matched to a gene. The CDR3 totals 13 residues. The CDR3 DNA is TGCAGCGTTGTGACTAGCGGGATGCATGAGCAGTTCTTC. Encoded protein: CSVVTSGMHEQFF.

The rearrangement joins TRBV7-9 to TRBJ2-5; D gene unclear. The CDR3 is 13 amino acids. Germline V gene data show CDR1 as SEHNR and CDR2 as FQNEAQ (reference sequence). The ends were cut back, 4 bases at V and 1 base at J, with 7 bases in the middle. This chain's CDR3 is CASSWTVQETQYF. CDR3 sequence (DNA): TGTGCCAGCAGCTGGACGGTCCAAGAGACCCAGTACTTC.

This rearrangement joins TRBV27 to TRBJ2-7; tentatively, D is TRBD2 (5 bases). This CDR3 is built from 12 residues. CDR1 is MNHEY, CDR2 SMNVEV, per germline (reference sequence). Between the trimmed V and J ends, which lost 5 bases and 3 bases, there was a span of 8 bases. The CDR3 protein is CASSEGGYEQYF. The CDR3 region has the DNA TGTGCCAGCAGTGAGGGCGGCTACGAGCAGTACTTC.

J is TRBJ1-1 and V is TRBV7-9; TRBD1 matches 10 bases. This CDR3 is 15 amino acids long. V dropped 3 bases and J dropped 6; count of bases not matched to a gene: 7. Germline V gene data show CDR1 as SEHNR and CDR2 as FQNEAQ (reference sequence). CDR3 loop: CASSFRQGAGAEAFF. CDR3 nucleotide sequence: TGTGCCAGCAGCTTCAGACAGGGGGCTGGCGCTGAAGCTTTCTTT.

This chain uses TRBV7-8 with TRBJ2-3; the match to TRBD2 covers 8 bases. Germline V CDR1 and CDR2: SGHVS, FQNEAQ. The CDR3 loop spans 18 amino acids. V gave up 3 bases and J gave up 0 bases; unmatched junction bases: 11. CDR3 nucleotides: TGTGCCAGCAGCTTGGGTCGGGAGGGGCGTTGGAGCACAGATACGCAGTATTTT. It yields the protein CASSLGREGRWSTDTQYF.

V gene TRBV13 combines with J gene TRBJ2-5; D is uncertain. The V end lost 0 bases, the J end lost 2 bases, and 4 bases lay between the germline ends. Germline CDR1 PRHDT, CDR2 FYEKMQ (reference sequence). This CDR3 comprises 13 residues. CDR3 sequence (DNA): TGTGCCAGCAGCTTAGGCAGTCAAGAGACCCAGTACTTC. Protein: CASSLGSQETQYF.

A remark on this clone: Other nucleotide sequences from this sample produce the same CDR3. The chain uses TRBV7-9 and TRBJ2-1; the D gene is possibly TRBD2 (5 bases). Per germline, CDR1 SEHNR and CDR2 FQNEAQ (reference sequence). The CDR3 contains 14 residues. Trimming removed 4 bases from V and 2 bases from J, with 9 bases in between. For the CDR3, the DNA is TGTGCCAGCAGCTACACCGGGACCTACAATGAGCAGTTCTTC. Its protein is CASSYTGTYNEQFF.

This sequence joins TRBV27 and TRBJ2-7; 7 positions agree with TRBD1. CDR1 is MNHEY, CDR2 SMNVEV, per germline (reference sequence). The CDR3 spans 12 residues. After removal of 4 bases from V and 6 bases from J, the junction contained 3 bases not matched to a gene. The CDR3 reads CASSWTGGEQYF. CDR3 nucleotide sequence: TGTGCCAGCAGTTGGACAGGCGGCGAGCAGTACTTC.

This chain's CDR3 is CASSSLGLDRGKHIQYF. CDR3 sequence (DNA): TGTGCCAGCAGCTCCCTCGGACTAGATCGGGGAAAGCACATTCAGTACTTC. The chain links TRBV5-4 to TRBJ2-4, with 7 bases identical to TRBD2. Per the germline V gene, CDR1 is SGHNT and CDR2 is YYREEE (reference sequence). CDR3 length: 17 residues. Trimming at V came to 3 bases and at J to 8 bases, leaving 17 bases not matched to a gene.

The rearrangement links TRBV7-9 to TRBJ2-7; the match to TRBD1 covers 7 bases. Germline CDR1 reads SEHNR; CDR2 reads FQNEAQ (reference sequence). J lost 6 bases, V lost 4 bases, and 3 bases had no gene match. The CDR3 spans 12 residues. The DNA of the CDR3 is TGTGCCAGCAGCTATACAGGGGCCGAGCAGTACTTC. Protein: CASSYTGAEQYF. The entire variable domain, with the rest obtained from reference TRBV7-9 and TRBJ2-7, is as follows: DTGVSQNPRHKITKRGQNVTFRCDPISEHNRLYWYRQTLGQGPEFLTYFQNEAQLEKSRLLSDRFSAERPKGSFSTLEIQRTEQGDSAMYLCASSYTGAEQYFGPGTRLTVT.

The chain has TRBV5-6 and TRBJ1-5, with D possibly TRBD1 on 6 matching bases. This CDR3 contains 14 residues. Germline-derived CDR1 and CDR2 are SGHDT and YYEEEE. Trimming removed 2 bases from V and 7 bases from J, with 13 bases in between. CDR3 in amino acids: CASSLTGNGQPQHF. The CDR3 nucleotides are TGTGCCAGCAGCTTAACAGGGAATGGACAGCCCCAGCATTTT.

This clone was counted a single time. CDR3 bases: TGTGCCTGGAGTGTACCGGGGACTGCCACCCGGAACACTGAAGCTTTCTTT. Translated, it gives CAWSVPGTATRNTEAFF. V gene TRBV30 combines with J gene TRBJ1-1; a possible D gene is TRBD1 (5 bases). The germline gives CDR1 GTSNPN, CDR2 SVGIG (reference sequence). The CDR3 loop spans 17 amino acids. Trimming shortened V by 0 bases and J by 1 base, and 18 bases separated the two germline ends.

CDR3: CATSGRAYEQYF. The CDR3 DNA reads TGTGCCACCTCGGGCAGAGCCTACGAGCAGTACTTC. V usage is TRBV7-8 and J usage is TRBJ2-7, with unresolved D. Germline V gene lookup returns CDR1 SGHVS and CDR2 FQNEAQ. V was clipped by 10 bases and J by 2 bases, with 12 bases between them. The CDR3 has 12 residues. The complete variable domain, with remaining parts taken from reference TRBV7-8 and TRBJ2-7, reads GAGVSQSPRYKVAKRGQDVALRCDPISGHVSLFWYQQALGQGPEFLTYFQNEAQLDKSGLPSDRFFAERPEGSVSTLKIQRTQQEDSAVYLCATSGRAYEQYFGPGTRLTVT.

The chain carries TRBV27 and TRBJ2-7; D is perhaps TRBD2 (6 bases). There are 15 residues in the CDR3. Looked up from germline, CDR1 is MNHEY and CDR2 is SMNVEV (reference sequence). V lost 3 bases and J 2 bases, leaving 14 bases between the germline ends. The CDR3 sequence is CASSFYSGETYEQYF. In nucleotides, the CDR3 is TGTGCCAGCAGTTTCTATAGCGGAGAGACCTACGAGCAGTACTTC.

Worth noting for this clone: In the same sample, other DNA sequences code for this CDR3. V is TRBV4-1 and J is TRBJ1-5; D uncertain. Germline CDR1 MGHRA, CDR2 YSYEKL. V lost 1 base, J lost 5 bases, and 6 bases lay in between. The CDR3 runs 13 residues. Written as DNA, the CDR3 is TGCGCCAGCAGCCAAGTAGAGGATCAGCCCCAGCATTTT. Translated: CASSQVEDQPQHF.

This chain connects TRBV27 to TRBJ2-7, with 8 positions matching TRBD2. Germline CDR1 and CDR2: MNHEY and SMNVEV (reference sequence). V dropped 0 bases and J dropped 5; count of bases not matched to a gene: 6. This CDR3 has 15 amino acids. CDR3 amino acids: CASSLSIAGINEQYF. Here the CDR3 DNA reads TGTGCCAGCAGTTTATCAATAGCGGGAATTAACGAGCAGTACTTC.

This chain connects TRBV15 to TRBJ2-3, with D perhaps TRBD1 (6 bases). V was pared by 6 bases and J by 3 bases, with 13 bases between. Germline CDR1 LNHNV, CDR2 YYDKDF (reference sequence). The CDR3 runs 14 residues. The CDR3 nucleotides read TGTGCCACCAGACCAGGGGCGAATACAGATACGCAGTATTTT. Amino acid sequence: CATRPGANTDTQYF.

This chain joins TRBV5-1 and TRBJ2-7; 8 nucleotides align to TRBD2. CDR1 and CDR2 (germline): SGHRS, YFSETQ. CDR3 size: 14 residues. After removal of 4 bases from V and 3 bases from J, the junction contained 6 bases not matched to a gene. CDR3 residues: CASSQLADIYEQYF. DNA for the CDR3: TGCGCCAGCAGCCAACTAGCGGACATCTACGAGCAGTACTTC. The whole variable domain, remainder taken from reference TRBV5-1 and TRBJ2-7, is KAGVTQTPRYLIKTRGQQVTLSCSPISGHRSVSWYQQTPGQGLQFLFEYFSETQRNKGNFPGRFSGRQFSNSRSEMNVSTLELGDSALYLCASSQLADIYEQYFGPGTRLTVT.